Below, one T cell receptor (beta chain) is given with its context. The data were obtained in a study of blood T cell repertoires in COVID-19. Sequencing used immunoSEQ multiplex PCR; TCRdb keeps in-frame clones, though not all of them. The profile shows fewer than 250,000 clones, 89% of them singletons. The germline V gene encodes CDR1 MGHDK and CDR2 SYGVNS. V shed 3 bases, J shed 1 base, and the junction held 3 bases outside the gene matches. CDR3 length: 15 residues. V gene TRBV25-1 combines with J gene TRBJ1-1, with 9 bases lining up with TRBD1. The specimen sequenced was peripheral blood. This TCR was recovered from a woman in her 40s with acute or convalescent COVID-19. The CDR3 loop reads CASSEEDRGNTEAFF. For the CDR3, the DNA is TGTGCCAGCAGTGAGGAGGACAGGGGGAACACTGAAGCTTTCTTT. Looking up the rest from reference TRBV25-1 and TRBJ1-1 gives the full variable domain: EADIYQTPRYLVIGTGKKITLECSQTMGHDKMYWYQQDPGMELHLIHYSYGVNSTEKGDLSSESTVSRIRTEHFPLTLESARPSHTSQYLCASSEEDRGNTEAFFGQGTRLTVV.